This is a list of T cell receptor beta chains from one sample in a study of T cell repertoires in cytomegalovirus infection. TCRdb fed the reads into MiXCR, producing one record per CDR3 protein. The top ten hold about 25% of the sample, which has roughly 180,000 distinct CDR3 sequences, about a fifth seen once. These receptors' targets are unknown. Source: CD8+ T cells from cultured PBMCs, taken from culture after CMV antigen stimulation. The receptors come from a human donor in good health (CMV status not recorded). Some clones in this sample may be carry-over from other donors' samples. The CDR3 runs from the conserved cysteine through the conserved F or W. D genes are given only for firm matches. Some rows mark clone size as missing; the rest say once, few, many or name a class of expanded clone.

cdr3_nt: TGTGCCAGCAGTGGACCAGGGGAGAGGCTTAACACTGAAGCTTTCTTT; cdr3_aa: CASSGPGERLNTEAFF; v_call: TRBV2; clone_size: few; cdr3_length: 16; j_call: TRBJ1-1; d_call: -
cdr3_nt: TGCGCCAGCACCGACGGGCACCGCTCCTACGAGCAGTACTTC; cdr3_aa: CASTDGHRSYEQYF; v_call: TRBV23-1; clone_size: -; cdr3_length: 14; j_call: TRBJ2-7; d_call: -
cdr3_nt: TGCAGTGCGACGGGACAGGGGACGGTTTATGAAAAACTGTTTTTT; cdr3_aa: CSATGQGTVYEKLFF; v_call: TRBV20-1; clone_size: -; cdr3_length: 15; j_call: TRBJ1-4; d_call: TRBD1
cdr3_nt: TGTGCCAGCAGTCCGCTGGACAGGGTTGACACTGAAGCTTTCTTT; cdr3_aa: CASSPLDRVDTEAFF; v_call: TRBV27; clone_size: few; cdr3_length: 15; j_call: TRBJ1-1; d_call: TRBD1
cdr3_nt: TGTGCCAGCAGTGAACCGGGGTCTAATGAAAAACTGTTTTTT; cdr3_aa: CASSEPGSNEKLFF; v_call: TRBV7-8; clone_size: few; cdr3_length: 14; j_call: TRBJ1-4; d_call: -
cdr3_nt: TGTGCCAGCAGTTTATCCTCTGGCCTACAAGAGACCCAGTACTTC; cdr3_aa: CASSLSSGLQETQYF; v_call: TRBV27; clone_size: -; cdr3_length: 15; j_call: TRBJ2-5; d_call: -
cdr3_nt: TGTGCTAGCAGCTTAGGGACTAGCGGGGGCGATGAGCAGTTCTTC; cdr3_aa: CASSLGTSGGDEQFF; v_call: TRBV7-6; clone_size: few; cdr3_length: 15; j_call: TRBJ2-1; d_call: TRBD2
cdr3_nt: TGTGCCAGCAGCTTGGCGCTCCCTGGGGAGCCAGATACGCAGTATTTT; cdr3_aa: CASSLALPGEPDTQYF; v_call: TRBV5-5; clone_size: few; cdr3_length: 16; j_call: TRBJ2-3; d_call: -
cdr3_nt: TGCGCCAGCAGCCAAGAAATGGGACAGGGAGAGACCCAGTACTTC; cdr3_aa: CASSQEMGQGETQYF; v_call: TRBV4-1; clone_size: few; cdr3_length: 15; j_call: TRBJ2-5; d_call: TRBD1
cdr3_nt: TGTGCCAGCAGTTTTACAGGGAACAATCAGCCCCAGCATTTT; cdr3_aa: CASSFTGNNQPQHF; v_call: TRBV27; clone_size: few; cdr3_length: 14; j_call: TRBJ1-5; d_call: -
cdr3_nt: TGTGCCAGCAGTTTAGGCACAGGGGGAGGTTATGAGCAGTTCTTC; cdr3_aa: CASSLGTGGGYEQFF; v_call: TRBV27; clone_size: few; cdr3_length: 15; j_call: TRBJ2-1; d_call: TRBD1
cdr3_nt: TGTGCCAGCAGTTCCCGGACTAGCGGGGGGTACAATGAGCAGTTCTTC; cdr3_aa: CASSSRTSGGYNEQFF; v_call: TRBV6-6; clone_size: -; cdr3_length: 16; j_call: TRBJ2-1; d_call: TRBD2
cdr3_nt: TGCGCCAGCAGCCAAGCTCCCGCGAACGAGCAGTACTTC; cdr3_aa: CASSQAPANEQYF; v_call: TRBV4-1; clone_size: -; cdr3_length: 13; j_call: TRBJ2-7; d_call: -
cdr3_nt: TGTGCCAGCAGCTCCGCCCTGCAAGGACAGGGCTCTGGGGCCAACGTCCTGACTTTC; cdr3_aa: CASSSALQGQGSGANVLTF; v_call: TRBV7-9; clone_size: -; cdr3_length: 19; j_call: TRBJ2-6; d_call: TRBD1
cdr3_nt: TGTGCCACCAGCAGAGACCGACTAGCAGGAGATACGCAGTATTTT; cdr3_aa: CATSRDRLAGDTQYF; v_call: TRBV15; clone_size: -; cdr3_length: 15; j_call: TRBJ2-3; d_call: TRBD2
cdr3_nt: TGTGCCAGTTCGGACAGTCCAACCGGGGAGCTGTTTTTT; cdr3_aa: CASSDSPTGELFF; v_call: TRBV12-3/TRBV12-4; clone_size: -; cdr3_length: 13; j_call: TRBJ2-2; d_call: -
cdr3_nt: TGTGCCAGCAACTACGGGGGGGATGTAAGCTCCTACGAGCAGTACTTT; cdr3_aa: CASNYGGDVSSYEQYF; v_call: TRBV7-8; clone_size: few; cdr3_length: 16; j_call: TRBJ2-7; d_call: TRBD2
cdr3_nt: TGTGCCAGCAGCTTAATTGGGGCCAACGTCCTGACTTTC; cdr3_aa: CASSLIGANVLTF; v_call: TRBV7-3; clone_size: few; cdr3_length: 13; j_call: TRBJ2-6; d_call: -
cdr3_nt: TGTGCCAGCAGCGGGAAGGGGGACAGGGATGAAAAACTGTTTTTT; cdr3_aa: CASSGKGDRDEKLFF; v_call: TRBV7-9; clone_size: -; cdr3_length: 15; j_call: TRBJ1-4; d_call: TRBD1
cdr3_nt: TGTGCCAGCAGCTCACACCGCGAAGGTTCAAGCTCCTACGAGCAGTACTTC; cdr3_aa: CASSSHREGSSSYEQYF; v_call: TRBV7-9; clone_size: -; cdr3_length: 17; j_call: TRBJ2-7; d_call: -
cdr3_nt: TGCAGTGCTTCGGTCTCGGGGCCCCAAGAGACCCAGTACTTC; cdr3_aa: CSASVSGPQETQYF; v_call: TRBV20-1; clone_size: -; cdr3_length: 14; j_call: TRBJ2-5; d_call: -
cdr3_nt: TGTGCCAGCAGTTTAGCTCAGCCCTATAACAATGAGCAGTTCTTC; cdr3_aa: CASSLAQPYNNEQFF; v_call: TRBV27; clone_size: -; cdr3_length: 15; j_call: TRBJ2-1; d_call: -
cdr3_nt: TGCAGCGGGGGGGTCGCCGGAGCTTACAATGAGCAGTTCTTC; cdr3_aa: CSGGVAGAYNEQFF; v_call: TRBV29-1; clone_size: -; cdr3_length: 14; j_call: TRBJ2-1; d_call: -
cdr3_nt: TGCAGTGCTAGAGGCCGGGACACCTATGAGCAGTTCTTC; cdr3_aa: CSARGRDTYEQFF; v_call: TRBV20-1; clone_size: few; cdr3_length: 13; j_call: TRBJ2-1; d_call: -
cdr3_nt: TGTGCCAGCAGCTTAATCTCGCTGCGGACGGGGGTAAAAGAGACCCAGTACTTC; cdr3_aa: CASSLISLRTGVKETQYF; v_call: TRBV7-2; clone_size: -; cdr3_length: 18; j_call: TRBJ2-5; d_call: -
cdr3_nt: TGTGCCAGCAGTCGACTAGCGGAGAGCACAGATACGCAGTATTTT; cdr3_aa: CASSRLAESTDTQYF; v_call: TRBV6-5; clone_size: -; cdr3_length: 15; j_call: TRBJ2-3; d_call: TRBD2
cdr3_nt: TGCAGTGCTAGGTCAGGAGGCTCCTACGAGCAGTACTTC; cdr3_aa: CSARSGGSYEQYF; v_call: TRBV20-1; clone_size: few; cdr3_length: 13; j_call: TRBJ2-7; d_call: -
cdr3_nt: TGTGCCAGCAGCTTGAGTCTCCCGTATAATTCACCCCTCCACTTT; cdr3_aa: CASSLSLPYNSPLHF; v_call: TRBV7-2; clone_size: -; cdr3_length: 15; j_call: TRBJ1-6; d_call: -
cdr3_nt: TGTGCCAGCAGTTTTGGGGAAACCTTGAAAGCTTTCTTT; cdr3_aa: CASSFGETLKAFF; v_call: TRBV12-3/TRBV12-4; clone_size: -; cdr3_length: 13; j_call: TRBJ1-1; d_call: -
cdr3_nt: TGTGCCAGCAGCTTGGGTACCGCTAAGAACACTGAAGCTTTCTTT; cdr3_aa: CASSLGTAKNTEAFF; v_call: TRBV7-8; clone_size: few; cdr3_length: 15; j_call: TRBJ1-1; d_call: -
cdr3_nt: TGTGCCAGCAGCCAAAGGGGACCGGGACTAGTTATAGATACGCAGTATTTT; cdr3_aa: CASSQRGPGLVIDTQYF; v_call: TRBV14; clone_size: few; cdr3_length: 17; j_call: TRBJ2-3; d_call: TRBD2
cdr3_nt: TGTGCCAGCAGTTTTGGAGGGGCACTTACTTTTAATTCACCCCTCCACTTT; cdr3_aa: CASSFGGALTFNSPLHF; v_call: TRBV28; clone_size: -; cdr3_length: 17; j_call: TRBJ1-6; d_call: -
cdr3_nt: TGTGCCACCCTCGGGTACGAGCAGTACTTC; cdr3_aa: CATLGYEQYF; v_call: TRBV28; clone_size: few; cdr3_length: 10; j_call: TRBJ2-7; d_call: -
cdr3_nt: TGTGCCAGCAGCCCCCCGAGGAACAGGGGTGACGTCCTGACTTTC; cdr3_aa: CASSPPRNRGDVLTF; v_call: TRBV7-2; clone_size: -; cdr3_length: 15; j_call: TRBJ2-6; d_call: TRBD1
cdr3_nt: TGTGCCAGCAGCCGACAGGGGGCACTGGGGTACGAGCAGTACTTC; cdr3_aa: CASSRQGALGYEQYF; v_call: TRBV7-9; clone_size: -; cdr3_length: 15; j_call: TRBJ2-7; d_call: TRBD1
cdr3_nt: TGTGCCAGCAGTCCCCTTAGTGGCACAGATACGCAGTATTTT; cdr3_aa: CASSPLSGTDTQYF; v_call: TRBV28; clone_size: few; cdr3_length: 14; j_call: TRBJ2-3; d_call: -
cdr3_nt: TGTGCCAGCAGTGAAGTAAACTGGGACAGCTCAAACTATGGCTACACCTTC; cdr3_aa: CASSEVNWDSSNYGYTF; v_call: TRBV6-1; clone_size: few; cdr3_length: 17; j_call: TRBJ1-2; d_call: TRBD1
cdr3_nt: TGTGCCAGCAGCTTAGCGCCAGGGCACAATGAGCAGTTCTTC; cdr3_aa: CASSLAPGHNEQFF; v_call: TRBV7-8; clone_size: -; cdr3_length: 14; j_call: TRBJ2-1; d_call: -
cdr3_nt: TGTGCCAGCAGCCTAACGGCGGGGGGGAGGGCAGATACGCAGTATTTT; cdr3_aa: CASSLTAGGRADTQYF; v_call: TRBV7-2; clone_size: once; cdr3_length: 16; j_call: TRBJ2-3; d_call: TRBD2
cdr3_nt: TGTGCCAGCAGTCAGGGACGCTGGGGCGCTTTCTTT; cdr3_aa: CASSQGRWGAFF; v_call: TRBV12-3/TRBV12-4; clone_size: -; cdr3_length: 12; j_call: TRBJ1-1; d_call: -
cdr3_nt: TGTGCCAGCAGCCCTTGGACAGGGCCCTACGAGCAGTACTTC; cdr3_aa: CASSPWTGPYEQYF; v_call: TRBV7-2; clone_size: -; cdr3_length: 14; j_call: TRBJ2-7; d_call: TRBD1
cdr3_nt: TGTGCCAGCAGCGCCAACAGGGGTCACGAGCAGTACTTC; cdr3_aa: CASSANRGHEQYF; v_call: TRBV7-8; clone_size: once; cdr3_length: 13; j_call: TRBJ2-7; d_call: TRBD1
cdr3_nt: TGTGCCAGCAGCTCCTCCCCGAGTCAACTGTTTTTT; cdr3_aa: CASSSSPSQLFF; v_call: TRBV7-2; clone_size: -; cdr3_length: 12; j_call: TRBJ1-4; d_call: -
cdr3_nt: TGTGCCAGCAGTGAAGCACAGCTCATGAACACTGAAGCTTTCTTT; cdr3_aa: CASSEAQLMNTEAFF; v_call: TRBV2; clone_size: -; cdr3_length: 15; j_call: TRBJ1-1; d_call: -
cdr3_nt: TGTGCCAGCAGTCCCCGGGAATGGCCGGACTCCTACGAGCAGTACTTC; cdr3_aa: CASSPREWPDSYEQYF; v_call: TRBV6-6; clone_size: -; cdr3_length: 16; j_call: TRBJ2-7; d_call: -
cdr3_nt: TGTGCCAGCAGTTTATACATTTCCTACGAGCAGTACTTC; cdr3_aa: CASSLYISYEQYF; v_call: TRBV12-3/TRBV12-4; clone_size: few; cdr3_length: 13; j_call: TRBJ2-7; d_call: -
cdr3_nt: TGTGCCACCAGCAGAGAATTGAGGGCTGGAAGCACAGATACGCAGTATTTT; cdr3_aa: CATSRELRAGSTDTQYF; v_call: TRBV15; clone_size: few; cdr3_length: 17; j_call: TRBJ2-3; d_call: -
cdr3_nt: TGTGCCAGCAGCCGCCTGGACCCTTTTGAGCAGTTCTTC; cdr3_aa: CASSRLDPFEQFF; v_call: TRBV7-9; clone_size: -; cdr3_length: 13; j_call: TRBJ2-1; d_call: -
cdr3_nt: TGCGCCAGCAGCCAAAACGGGGCAGGTCAGCCCCAGCATTTT; cdr3_aa: CASSQNGAGQPQHF; v_call: TRBV4-1; clone_size: -; cdr3_length: 14; j_call: TRBJ1-5; d_call: -
cdr3_nt: TGTGCCAGCAGTTACTCTGGCACCTTGAACACTGAAGCTTTCTTT; cdr3_aa: CASSYSGTLNTEAFF; v_call: TRBV6-5; clone_size: -; cdr3_length: 15; j_call: TRBJ1-1; d_call: -
cdr3_nt: TGTGCCAGCAGTGCCCGACTGAGCACAGATACGCAGTATTTT; cdr3_aa: CASSARLSTDTQYF; v_call: TRBV6-1; clone_size: few; cdr3_length: 14; j_call: TRBJ2-3; d_call: -
cdr3_nt: TGTGCCAGCAGTTTAATGAACAAGCGGGGGAACACCGGGGAGCTGTTTTTT; cdr3_aa: CASSLMNKRGNTGELFF; v_call: TRBV28; clone_size: -; cdr3_length: 17; j_call: TRBJ2-2; d_call: TRBD2